This T cell receptor (beta chain) was found in a study of cytomegalovirus exposure and HLA in healthy donors. The PCR was carried out with 60 Vbeta primers and 13 Jbeta primers. Profiled with immunoSEQ multiplex PCR; TCRdb holds only in-frame clones, not every one. Among 63,000 or so clones, roughly 80% were seen once, and the ten largest hold around 7.3%. The CDR3 runs 14 residues. Germline-derived CDR1 and CDR2 are SSHAT and FNYEAQ (reference sequence). Of note for this clone: Compared with germline, one end of the junction differs, possibly owing to a read error.

V and J are TRBV7-7 and TRBJ2-5, with 7 bases that match TRBD1. The sequenced sample was PBMCs. The receptor was isolated from a woman aged 25 to 39 in good health and CMV-seropositive. The CDR3 sequence: CASSPLTGDETQYF. CDR3 coding DNA: TGTGCTAGCAGCCCTTTAACAGGGGATGAGACCCAGTACTTC. The whole variable domain, remainder taken from reference TRBV7-7 and TRBJ2-5, is GAGVSQSPRYKVTKRGQDVTLRCDPISSHATLYWYQQALGQGPEFLTYFNYEAQPDKSGLPSDRFSAERPEGSISTLTIQRTEQRDSAMYRCASSPLTGDETQYFGPGTRLLVL.